This T cell receptor (beta chain) came from a study of cytomegalovirus exposure and HLA in healthy donors. Overall study context: As released early, the data held 75 million to 90 million unique TCRs from HLA-typed donors.

Worth noting for this clone: What it recognizes is unknown.

CDR3 length: 17 residues. Germline CDR1 LNHDA, CDR2 SQIVND (reference sequence). Between the trimmed V and J ends, which lost 4 bases and 2 bases, there was a span of 18 bases. PCR amplification relied on 60 Vbeta primers (plus 13 Jbeta primers). The protocol was immunoSEQ multiplex PCR, while the TCRdb copy is restricted to in-frame clones and leaves out a portion. This sample's table has 100,000 to 150,000 clones. Notes on the study in general: Some V segments, TRBV6-2 and TRBV6-3 among them, were indistinguishable and were therefore excluded.

The material sequenced was PBMCs. The V and J genes are TRBV19 and TRBJ1-5, with D perhaps TRBD1 (6 bases). The sequence derives from a man aged 18 to 30 in good health and CMV-seronegative. The CDR3 reads CASSKYQTGMGNQPQHF. As DNA, the CDR3 is TGTGCCAGTAGTAAATACCAAACAGGGATGGGCAATCAGCCCCAGCATTTT.